Listed below are T cell receptor beta chains from one sample, sequenced in a study of blood T cell repertoires in COVID-19. The assay was immunoSEQ multiplex PCR, and TCRdb's table has in-frame clones only and misses some. The top ten hold 6.3% of the sample, which has approximately 89,000 clones, about four fifths seen once. Sample: peripheral blood. The origin of the receptors is a man in his 70s with COVID-19, enrolled during active disease. The CDR3 runs from the conserved cysteine through the conserved F or W. D genes are given only for firm matches. Size is stated for part of the rows, as once, few or many counts, or as a class when the clone is expanded.

CDR3 DNA | CDR3 protein | D gene | V gene | clone size | J gene
TGTGCCAGCAGTTCCCCCCCCCGGGGTGAAGAGACCCAGTACTTC | CASSSPPRGEETQYF | NA | TRBV6-2/TRBV6-3 | NA | TRBJ2-5
TGCAGCGTTGACTCTAGCGGGGGGCCTAGGGGTGAGCAGTTCTTC | CSVDSSGGPRGEQFF | TRBD2 | TRBV29-1 | NA | TRBJ2-1
TGTGCCAGCAGGGACAACTCTGGAAACACCATATATTTT | CASRDNSGNTIYF | NA | TRBV12-3/TRBV12-4 | NA | TRBJ1-3
TGTGCCAGCAGCTTAAAAGGGGGAGGGTTTGGAAACACCATATATTTT | CASSLKGGGFGNTIYF | NA | TRBV7-2 | NA | TRBJ1-3
TGCGCCAGCAGCCAAGGAAGCCTAACGCAGGTGGATGAGCAGTTCTTC | CASSQGSLTQVDEQFF | NA | TRBV4-3 | once | TRBJ2-1
TGTGCCAGCAGCCCCGGGACTAGCGGATCCCAAGAGACCCAGTACTTC | CASSPGTSGSQETQYF | TRBD2 | TRBV11-3 | once | TRBJ2-5
TGTGCCACCAGTGAGGGACAGGGGTTTGGCTACACCTTC | CATSEGQGFGYTF | TRBD1 | TRBV24-1 | few | TRBJ1-2
TGTGCCAGCAGTGTTCCGGGAGAAGGCAATGAGCAGTTCTTC | CASSVPGEGNEQFF | NA | TRBV25-1 | NA | TRBJ2-1
TGTGCCAGTCGAACAGGGTCGAACACCGGGGAGCTGTTTTTT | CASRTGSNTGELFF | NA | TRBV19 | NA | TRBJ2-2
TGTGCCAGTAGTATACAGGTGATCCCCTACAATGAGCAGTTCTTC | CASSIQVIPYNEQFF | NA | TRBV19 | NA | TRBJ2-1
TGTGCCAGCAGCCTGGGACAGACCCACACTGAAGCTTTCTTT | CASSLGQTHTEAFF | TRBD1 | TRBV6-5 | NA | TRBJ1-1
TGCGCCAGCAGCCAACACCGGGACAGATTTCAGCCCCAGCATTTT | CASSQHRDRFQPQHF | TRBD1 | TRBV4-1 | NA | TRBJ1-5
TGTGCCAGCAGCGTAGGCTCGCCCCCTAGGTATGGCTACACCTTC | CASSVGSPPRYGYTF | NA | TRBV9 | few | TRBJ1-2
TGTGCCAGCAGTTTATCGACAGGGGATCCCTACGAGCAGTACTTC | CASSLSTGDPYEQYF | TRBD1 | TRBV27 | NA | TRBJ2-7
TGTGCCACCAGCAGAGATTTGGGACAGGGGGTGAAAAAACTGTTTTTT | CATSRDLGQGVKKLFF | TRBD1 | TRBV15 | NA | TRBJ1-4
TGTGCCAGCAGCCTCCGGACAGGTTCCTACAATGAGCAGTTCTTC | CASSLRTGSYNEQFF | TRBD1 | TRBV9 | NA | TRBJ2-1
TGTGCTAGCAGCTTACCGGGGGGGACCGGGGAGCTGTTTTTT | CASSLPGGTGELFF | TRBD2 | TRBV7-7 | NA | TRBJ2-2
TGTGCCAGTAGTCCCGGGTTGACTTCCTCTGGAAACACCATATATTTT | CASSPGLTSSGNTIYF | NA | TRBV19 | NA | TRBJ1-3
TGTGCCAGCAGTCCCCCAACAGCAGGAAACACCATATATTTT | CASSPPTAGNTIYF | NA | TRBV28 | NA | TRBJ1-3
TGTGCCACCAGCAGAGAGGTAGGGGCAAGTTTCGCCCTCCACTTT | CATSREVGASFALHF | NA | TRBV15 | NA | TRBJ1-6
TGTGCCAGCAGTGATGGAACAGGGGGTCAGGGGCAGTACTTC | CASSDGTGGQGQYF | TRBD1 | TRBV2 | NA | TRBJ2-7
TGTGCCAGCTCACCCGAGGACAGGTACTATGGCTACACCTTC | CASSPEDRYYGYTF | TRBD1 | TRBV18 | NA | TRBJ1-2
TGTGCCAGCAGTGAAGGGGACAGAAGCACCGGGGAGCTGTTTTTT | CASSEGDRSTGELFF | TRBD1 | TRBV6-1 | NA | TRBJ2-2
TGTGCCAGCATCAGCGGGGGGAGCAATGAGCAGTTCTTC | CASISGGSNEQFF | TRBD2 | TRBV7-9 | NA | TRBJ2-1
TGTGCCAGCAGCTTGACCGGACAGAACAATGAAAAACTGTTTTTT | CASSLTGQNNEKLFF | NA | TRBV5-8 | NA | TRBJ1-4
TGTGCCAGCAGCCAAGATCGCAGGGGTTTTTATGGCTACACCTTC | CASSQDRRGFYGYTF | NA | TRBV4-2 | few | TRBJ1-2
TGTGCCAGCCAGGACAGGGGGCTTATGGGCAATCAGCCCCAGCATTTT | CASQDRGLMGNQPQHF | TRBD1 | TRBV19 | NA | TRBJ1-5
TGTGCCAGCAGCGTGCAGGGGTGGAACTACGGCGGGAGAGCCTACAATGAGCAGTTCTTC | CASSVQGWNYGGRAYNEQFF | NA | TRBV5-4 | NA | TRBJ2-1
TGCGCCAGCAGTGGTGGACAGGGCTCCTACAATGAGCAGTTCTTC | CASSGGQGSYNEQFF | TRBD1 | TRBV10-1 | NA | TRBJ2-1
TGTGCCAGCAGCTTGTGGGGGGAACAAGAGACCCAGTACTTC | CASSLWGEQETQYF | NA | TRBV5-4 | NA | TRBJ2-5
TGTGCCAGCAGCCTCAGAGGGCCTGGAAACACCATATATTTT | CASSLRGPGNTIYF | NA | TRBV3-1/TRBV3-2 | NA | TRBJ1-3
TGTGCCAGCAGTTTCTCCGGGACTAGCGGCGGGGAGCTGTTTTTT | CASSFSGTSGGELFF | TRBD2 | TRBV6-6 | NA | TRBJ2-2
TGTGCCGGGGTCGGGGAGAGCGAGCAGTACTTC | CAGVGESEQYF | NA | TRBV6-5 | NA | TRBJ2-7
TGCGCCAGCAGCAAGACAGGGGGCGGCGGGGAGCTGTTTTTT | CASSKTGGGGELFF | TRBD1 | TRBV5-1 | NA | TRBJ2-2
TGTGCCAGTAGTACGACACAGGGGATGACAGATACGCAGTATTTT | CASSTTQGMTDTQYF | TRBD1 | TRBV19 | NA | TRBJ2-3
TGCGCCAGCAGCTTTGGGACAGGGAGCACAGATACGCAGTATTTT | CASSFGTGSTDTQYF | TRBD1 | TRBV5-1 | once | TRBJ2-3
TGTGCCACCAGTGATTCACGGCTAGCGGGGGGCATGGAGCAGTTCTTC | CATSDSRLAGGMEQFF | TRBD2 | TRBV24-1 | NA | TRBJ2-1